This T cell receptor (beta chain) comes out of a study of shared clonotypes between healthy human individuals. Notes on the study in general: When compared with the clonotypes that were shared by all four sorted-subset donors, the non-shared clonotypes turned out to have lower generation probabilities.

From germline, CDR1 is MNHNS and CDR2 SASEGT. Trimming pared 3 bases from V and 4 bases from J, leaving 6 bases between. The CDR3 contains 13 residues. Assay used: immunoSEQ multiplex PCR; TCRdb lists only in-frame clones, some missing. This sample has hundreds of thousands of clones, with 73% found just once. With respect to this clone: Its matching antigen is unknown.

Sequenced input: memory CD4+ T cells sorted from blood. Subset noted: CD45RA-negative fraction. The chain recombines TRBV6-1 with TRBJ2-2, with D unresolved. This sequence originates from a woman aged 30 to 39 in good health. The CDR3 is CASSDPATGELFF. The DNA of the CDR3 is TGTGCCAGCAGTGACCCAGCCACCGGGGAGCTGTTTTTT.